This T cell receptor beta chain was sequenced during a study of T cells in Graves' hyperthyroidism and ophthalmopathy. The wider study: Peripheral blood samples were taken at initial diagnosis, prior to any treatment.

Ophthalmopathy patients all had a Clinical Activity Score of at least 3, a NOSPECS grade of at least 4 and disease under 3 months old. The study excluded patients with uncontrolled infection, other autoimmune disease, pregnancy or lactation. Thyroid ultrasound and orbital computed tomography, with clinical symptoms and serum thyroxine and TRAb, informed diagnoses. RNA transcripts yielded amplified TCR beta CDR3 regions. A first-round RT-PCR of the TCR CDR3 used the HTBI primer set. TCRdb re-analysed the multiplex PCR reads in MiXCR, keeping a single row per CDR3 protein. The profile covers hundreds of thousands of distinct CDR3 sequences, with roughly 14% appearing a single time and 12% taken by the ten largest. The sample holds a few counts of this clonotype. The sequenced sample consisted of blood. The receptor was derived from a woman aged 45 to 65 with Graves' ophthalmopathy.

CDR3 loop: CASSQVREVSNQPQHF. The CDR3 region has the DNA TGTGCCAGCAGCCAAGTTCGGGAGGTGAGCAATCAGCCCCAGCATTTT. The V and J genes are TRBV3-2 and TRBJ1-5. TRBV3-2 is assigned pseudogene status. This CDR3 is built from 16 residues.